This TCR beta chain was recovered during a study of blood T cell repertoires in COVID-19. Turning to the study itself: The origin of the acute and convalescent COVID-19 samples was the United States, Italy and Spain. PBMCs, B-cell-depleted T cells, or T cells were the source of the cDNA or gDNA that made up the material.

Recruitment covered 20 to 25 US areas and drew participants whose ages spanned roughly 18 to 89 years. Participants had their cohort set by participant-reported clinical history. Produced via immunoSEQ multiplex PCR; TCRdb's table is partial and in-frame only. This sample carries roughly 190,000 clones, around three quarters of them seen once, and the ten largest clones take around 17%. Trimming took 3 bases from V and 4 from J; bases not matched to a gene: 5. The CDR3 is 16 residues long. Germline CDR1 reads SGHNT; CDR2 reads YYREEE (reference sequence). In this sample, this clone turned up a few times.

The sequence came from a woman in her fifties or sixties with acute COVID-19. The genes are TRBV5-4 and TRBJ2-2; 11 nucleotides align to TRBD2. The sequenced sample was PBMCs or T cells enriched from blood (not recorded which). The CDR3 here is CASSYGTSGLTGELFF. Here the CDR3 DNA reads TGTGCCAGCAGCTATGGGACTAGCGGACTCACCGGGGAGCTGTTTTTT.